Following are 21 T cell receptor beta chains from one sample sequenced in a study of T cell responses to AZD1222 COVID-19 vaccine. This table comes from immunoSEQ multiplex PCR, and its TCRdb copy is limited to in-frame clones, with some not included. The repertoire has 80,000 or so clones, roughly 82% of them found once; the top ten carry approximately 2.8%. Sequences were derived from peripheral blood, sampled on day 0 of AZD1222 vaccination. These receptors all come from an adult in good health.

This clone has just a few counts. This chain joins TRBV2 and TRBJ1-5; TRBD1 might be the D (6 bases). CDR3 size: 13 residues. Germline CDR1 SNHLY, CDR2 FYNNEI. V shed 8 bases and J shed 2 bases, with 10 bases lying between them. CDR3 in amino acids: CASRQEGNQPQHF. The CDR3 DNA reads TGTGCCAGCCGACAGGAGGGCAATCAGCCCCAGCATTTT.

V usage is TRBV7-2 and J usage is TRBJ2-5, with 12 nucleotides matching TRBD1. Germline V gene data show CDR1 as SGHTA and CDR2 as FQGNSA. J was trimmed by 5 bases and V by 3 bases; bases with no gene match: 4. The CDR3 has 15 amino acids. This chain's CDR3 is CASSFGTGGGETQYF. DNA for the CDR3: TGTGCCAGCAGCTTCGGGACAGGGGGCGGTGAGACCCAGTACTTC.

This clone was seen only a few times. The rearrangement uses TRBV19 and TRBJ1-2, with TRBD1 matching over 9 bases. Germline CDR1 is LNHDA and CDR2 is SQIVND (reference sequence). This CDR3 is built from 15 residues. Trimming took 1 base from V and 6 from J; bases not matched to a gene: 6. CDR3 sequence: CASSIVGTGQDGYTF. CDR3 nucleotides: TGTGCCAGTAGTATAGTGGGGACAGGGCAGGATGGCTACACCTTC.

This clone was seen once. The chain recombines TRBV2 with TRBJ2-5; possibly TRBD1 for D (6 bases). Looked up from germline, CDR1 is SNHLY and CDR2 is FYNNEI. V lost 2 bases, J lost 0 bases, and 10 bases lay in between. This CDR3 spans 15 amino acids. This chain's CDR3 is CASSESRGYQETQYF. CDR3 in DNA: TGTGCCAGCAGTGAAAGCAGGGGTTACCAAGAGACCCAGTACTTC.

This chain links TRBV3-1 (or the pseudogene TRBV3-2) with TRBJ2-7; no reliable D call. Germline loops: CDR1 LGHDT, CDR2 YNNKEL (reference sequence). The CDR3 runs to 16 residues. The germline V and J ends were trimmed by 2 bases and 4 bases, with 18 bases remaining between them. The CDR3 sequence: CASSQSQKLSQYEQYF. In DNA form, the CDR3 reads TGTGCCAGCAGCCAATCCCAAAAACTATCCCAATACGAGCAGTACTTC.

The chain links TRBV7-9 to TRBJ2-1; D unclear. The CDR3 sequence is 14 residues long. Germline V gives CDR1 SEHNR, CDR2 FQNEAQ (reference sequence). V was cut by 5 bases and J by 4 bases, with 12 bases left in between. CDR3 sequence (DNA): TGTGCCAGCAGCCAGTCGTCCCCATACAATGAGCAGTTCTTC. It translates to CASSQSSPYNEQFF.

The rearrangement links TRBV6-5 to TRBJ1-2; weak D call: TRBD1 (5 bases). The germline gives CDR1 MNHEY, CDR2 SVGAGI. The CDR3 sequence is 14 residues long. V lost 4 bases, J lost 4 bases, and 13 bases lay in between. As DNA, the CDR3 is TGTGCCAGCAGTTCGCAGGGCGGCCCCTATGGCTACACCTTC. This codes for CASSSQGGPYGYTF.

This chain uses TRBV19 with TRBJ1-5; the D gene is possibly TRBD1 (5 bases). Germline lookup yields CDR1 LNHDA and CDR2 SQIVND (reference sequence). The ends were cut back, 5 bases at V and 7 bases at J, with 15 bases in the middle. The CDR3 sequence is 14 residues long. Here the CDR3 reads CASSLPDSVQPQHF. The CDR3 coding sequence is TGTGCCAGTAGTTTACCAGACAGCGTCCAGCCCCAGCATTTT.

V is TRBV5-5 and J is TRBJ1-2; D call uncertain. The V and J ends lost 0 bases and 5 bases respectively, with 8 bases between them. CDR1 is SGHKS and CDR2 is YYEKEE in the germline V gene (reference sequence). The CDR3 consists of 13 residues. The chain's CDR3 is CASSLGQMYGYTF. As DNA, the CDR3 is TGTGCCAGCAGCTTGGGGCAGATGTATGGCTACACCTTC.

A few counts support this clone. The junction does not match germline at one end; this may be a read error. The chain couples TRBV2 to TRBJ2-4; perhaps TRBD1 as D (5 bases). Germline V gene data show CDR1 as SNHLY and CDR2 as FYNNEI. The CDR3 is made up of 12 amino acids. The CDR3 bases are TGTGCCAGCAGCGAAGGGGCCGGCATTCAGTACTTC. Its protein is CASSEGAGIQYF.

The CDR3 sequence is CASRLSGTKETQYF. DNA for the CDR3: TGTGCAAGTCGCCTCAGTGGGACAAAAGAGACCCAGTACTTC. This chain connects TRBV12-2 to TRBJ2-5; TRBD1 reflects the table's D call only, with no check against the DNA. TRBV12-2 is listed as a pseudogene. The CDR3 loop spans 14 amino acids.

The CDR3 region is CASSPRLAGIYNEQFF. In nucleotides, the CDR3 is TGTGCCAGCAGCCCCCGGTTAGCGGGGATCTACAATGAGCAGTTCTTC. V is TRBV9 and J is TRBJ2-1, with 8 bases that match TRBD2. Per germline, CDR1 SGDLS and CDR2 YYNGEE. The J segment lost 3 bases and the V segment lost 4 bases, leaving 9 bases of the junction unmatched. This CDR3 has 16 residues.

This CDR3 is CASSQGLVGGQFF. Here the CDR3 DNA reads TGTGCCAGCAGCCAAGGACTGGTGGGAGGGCAGTTCTTC. This chain joins TRBV6-2 or TRBV6-3 and TRBJ2-1, with D possibly TRBD2 on 6 matching bases. Germline V lookup: CDR1 MNHEY, CDR2 SVGEGT. The CDR3 sequence is 13 residues long. V lost 6 bases and J lost 12, with 18 bases in between.

This sequence joins TRBV5-5 and TRBJ1-6; TRBD1 matches 8 bases. Germline lookup yields CDR1 SGHKS and CDR2 YYEKEE (reference sequence). J was trimmed by 6 bases and V by 5 bases; bases with no gene match: 7. The CDR3 is 15 residues long. CDR3 DNA: TGTGCCAGCAGACCTCCGGGACAGGCTAATTCACCCCTCCACTTT. Protein sequence: CASRPPGQANSPLHF.

The genes are TRBV7-8 and TRBJ1-5, with no clear D. The CDR3 has 15 amino acids. CDR1 and CDR2 (germline): SGHVS, FQNEAQ. V shed 5 bases and J shed 1 base, with 12 bases lying between them. Here the CDR3 DNA reads TGTGCCAGCAGCCTAACCGATACCAGCAATCAGCCCCAGCATTTT. Translated, it gives CASSLTDTSNQPQHF.

This chain uses TRBV3-1 (or the pseudogene TRBV3-2) with TRBJ2-4, with D possibly TRBD2 on 5 matching bases. This CDR3 has 16 residues. Deletions cut 3 bases from V and 10 bases from J, with 22 bases between. From germline, CDR1 is LGHDT and CDR2 YNNKEL (reference sequence). This CDR3 reads CASSHPGLRPKRIQYF. The CDR3 nucleotides read TGTGCCAGCAGCCACCCCGGACTTAGGCCAAAACGAATTCAGTACTTC.

This chain joins TRBV19 and TRBJ1-1; D unclear. The length of the CDR3 is 14 residues. In germline, CDR1 is LNHDA, CDR2 SQIVND (reference sequence). Trimming pared 3 bases from V and 4 bases from J, leaving 12 bases between. CDR3 bases: TGTGCCAGTAGTATTAGCCTGGAGGGCACTGAAGCTTTCTTT. Its protein product is CASSISLEGTEAFF. Together with reference TRBV19 and TRBJ1-1, the CDR3 gives the full variable domain: DGGITQSPKYLFRKEGQNVTLSCEQNLNHDAMYWYRQDPGQGLRLIYYSQIVNDFQKGDIAEGYSVSREKKESFPLTVTSAQKNPTAFYLCASSISLEGTEAFFGQGTRLTVV.

This clone showed up just once. V is TRBV9 and J is TRBJ2-5; 9 nucleotides align to TRBD2. CDR3 length: 15 residues. V shed 0 bases, J shed 5 bases, and the junction held 5 bases outside the gene matches. Germline CDR1 SGDLS, CDR2 YYNGEE. DNA of the CDR3: TGTGCCAGCAGCGTAGGTAGCGGGAGAGGGGAGACCCAGTACTTC. Its translation is CASSVGSGRGETQYF.

The chain couples TRBV7-2 to TRBJ2-1; D is uncertain. This CDR3 is 15 amino acids long. The V end was cut by 6 bases, the J end by 0 bases, with 12 bases between. Germline CDR1 is SGHTA and CDR2 is FQGNSA. The CDR3 region has the DNA TGTGCCAGCAGTATAACTGGCCTCTCCTACAATGAGCAGTTCTTC. The encoded protein is CASSITGLSYNEQFF.

V and J are TRBV7-2 and TRBJ2-2, with D perhaps TRBD1 (6 bases). The length of the CDR3 is 15 residues. CDR1 and CDR2 from the germline V gene are SGHTA and FQGNSA. The V gene lost 5 bases and the J gene lost 1 base, with 11 bases spanning the gap. In nucleotides, the CDR3 is TGTGCCAGCAGCCCTACAGGGTTGAACACCGGGGAGCTGTTTTTT. As protein: CASSPTGLNTGELFF.

V usage is TRBV19 and J usage is TRBJ1-1; no clear D. V lost 6 bases and J 0 bases, leaving 11 bases between the germline ends. Germline lookup yields CDR1 LNHDA and CDR2 SQIVND (reference sequence). The CDR3 consists of 14 residues. The CDR3 region is CASRSKSMNTEAFF. In nucleotides, the CDR3 is TGTGCCAGTAGGTCTAAGTCTATGAACACTGAAGCTTTCTTT.